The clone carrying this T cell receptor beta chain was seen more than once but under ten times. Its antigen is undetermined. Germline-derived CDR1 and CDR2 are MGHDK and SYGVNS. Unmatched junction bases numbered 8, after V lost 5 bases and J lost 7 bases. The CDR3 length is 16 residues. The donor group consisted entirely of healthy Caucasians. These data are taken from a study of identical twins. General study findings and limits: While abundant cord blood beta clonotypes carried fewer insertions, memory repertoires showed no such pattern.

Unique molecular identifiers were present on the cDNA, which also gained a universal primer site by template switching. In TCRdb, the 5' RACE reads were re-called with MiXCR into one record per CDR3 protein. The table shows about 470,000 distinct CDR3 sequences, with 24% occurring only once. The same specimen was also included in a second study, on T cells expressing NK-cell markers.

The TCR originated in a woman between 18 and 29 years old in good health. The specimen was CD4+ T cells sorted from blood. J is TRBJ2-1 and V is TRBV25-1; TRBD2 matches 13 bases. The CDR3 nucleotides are TGTGCCAGCAGTTCACGGACTAGCGGGAGTAATAATGAGCAGTTCTTC. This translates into CASSSRTSGSNNEQFF.